This passage covers 14 T cell receptor beta chains from one sample sequenced in a study of tumor and adjacent non-tumor tissue in lung cancer. Three rounds of nested PCR, following a modified ARM-PCR protocol, produced the TCRbeta library. From the multiplex PCR reads, TCRdb called clonotypes with MiXCR, one entry per CDR3 protein. There are 75,000 to 90,000 distinct CDR3 sequences in the sample; under 80% occur only once, and 21% lies in the top ten. The template was RNA from unsorted bulk tissue. The normal lung tissue was taken more than 3 cm from the tumor edge. The sequenced material came from distant non-tumor lung tissue. The origin of the receptors is a woman aged 45-65 years with non-small cell lung cancer.

Details on this clonotype: One end of the junction varies from germline; a read error may be responsible. The rearrangement links TRBV28 to TRBJ1-6; a weak D match, TRBD1 (5 bases). Germline V gene lookup returns CDR1 MDHEN and CDR2 SYDVKM. The CDR3 runs 16 residues. For the CDR3, the DNA is TGTGCCAGCAGTCCCGTCGGGGCCGGTTATAATTCACCCATCCATTTT. Translation: CASSPVGAGYNSPIHF.

To note about this clonotype: This is likely a read error, given that the CDR3 carries no conserved phenylalanine or tryptophan at its end. The chain employs TRBV6-6 and TRBJ2-7, with TRBD1 matching 8 bases. The CDR3 contains 15 residues. Germline V gives CDR1 MNHNY, CDR2 SVGAGI (reference sequence). CDR3 sequence: CASSYETRGPYEQYS. In DNA form, the CDR3 reads TGTGCCAGCAGCTACGAAACCAGGGGGCCCTACGAACAGTACTCC.

Concerning this clonotype: The CDR3 ends on some other residue instead of the conserved phenylalanine or tryptophan, so this is likely a read error. The chain combines TRBV28 with TRBJ1-2; no clear D gene. This CDR3 has 14 residues. CDR1 MDHEN and CDR2 SYDVKM come from the germline V gene. In DNA, the CDR3 is TGTGCCAGCAATTTAGGTCTAGTAGGGTATGGCTACACCCTC. Amino acids: CASNLGLVGYGYTL.

Points on this clonotype: Sequence at one end of the junction differs from germline and may be a read error. This chain uses TRBV29-1 with TRBJ2-7; no clear D gene. The CDR3 sequence is 15 residues long. From germline, CDR1 is SQVTM and CDR2 ANQGSEA. CDR3 bases: TGCAGCGTTGAGTTCGCAACACAGAAAACCTACGAGCAGTACTTT. Its translation is CSVEFATQKTYEQYF.

Concerning this clonotype: One end of the junction varies from germline; a read error may be responsible. As DNA, the CDR3 is TGTGCTAGCAGCTCAGATTACGGCGGTTGGCATGGGCAGTTCTTC. Its translation: CASSSDYGGWHGQFF. This rearrangement joins TRBV11-2 to TRBJ2-1; D is unresolved. This CDR3 is 15 amino acids long. Germline V gene data show CDR1 as SGHAT and CDR2 as FQNNGV.

This rearrangement joins TRBV6-1 to TRBJ2-6; TRBD1 or TRBD2 may be the D gene (5 bases each). Per the germline V gene, CDR1 is MNHNS and CDR2 is SASEGT. The CDR3 totals 16 residues. The V and J ends lost 6 bases and 18 bases respectively, with 30 bases between them. The CDR3 bases are TGTGCCAGCAGGGGGATCGGTTTGTTCGGGGCCAACATCCCGACTTTC. It translates to CASRGIGLFGANIPTF.

The chain recombines TRBV6-1 with TRBJ1-1; D might be TRBD1 (6 bases). The CDR3 sequence is 15 residues long. The germline V gene has CDR1 MNHNS and CDR2 SASEGT. The CDR3 loop is CVNSAMKQGNTEAFF. CDR3 sequence (DNA): TGTGTCAACAGTGCGATGAAACAGGGGAACACTGAAGCTTTCTTT.

Concerning this clonotype: Germline and junction disagree at one end, which may indicate a read error. This chain connects TRBV6-5 to TRBJ2-2; 13 bases match TRBD2. Germline-derived CDR1 and CDR2 are MNHEY and SVGAGI. The CDR3 extends over 16 amino acids. The CDR3 DNA follows: TGTGACAGCAGTTTTCGGACTAGCGGGAGTACCGGGGAGCTGTTTTTT. Protein: CDSSFRTSGSTGELFF.

This clonotype came up many times. The chain recombines TRBV6-5 with TRBJ2-2; 11 nucleotides align to TRBD1. This CDR3 is built from 17 residues. Trimming took 6 bases from V and 5 from J; bases not matched to a gene: 11. Germline CDR1 and CDR2: MNHEY and SVGAGI. The CDR3 reads CASRRGAGTGGTGELFF. The CDR3 DNA sequence: TGTGCCAGCAGGCGTGGGGCCGGGACAGGGGGGACCGGGGAGCTGTTTTTT.

This clonotype was detected many times. The chain joins TRBV20-1 to TRBJ2-5, with 10 bases identical to TRBD2. Germline CDR1 DFQATT, CDR2 SNEGSKA (reference sequence). V shed 7 bases, J shed 3 bases, and the junction held 8 bases outside the gene matches. The CDR3 is 14 residues long. The CDR3 region has the DNA TGCAGTGTGTTGGATCTAGCGGGAGAAGAGACCCAGTACTTC. Residues: CSVLDLAGEETQYF.

The V call is TRBV29-1, the J call TRBJ2-5, with TRBD1 identical over 7 bases. The germline V gene encodes CDR1 SQVTM and CDR2 ANQGSEA. The J segment lost 6 bases and the V segment lost 8 bases, leaving 9 bases of the junction unmatched. This CDR3 spans 12 amino acids. CDR3 nucleotides: TGCAGCATAGGGACAGTGGTGAAGACCCAGTACTTC. It yields the protein CSIGTVVKTQYF. Filled out from reference TRBV29-1 and TRBJ2-5, the complete variable domain reads SAVISQKPSRDICQRGTSLTIQCQVDSQVTMMFWYRQQPGQSLTLIATANQGSEATYESGFVIDKFPISRPNLTFSTLTVSNMSPEDSSIYLCSIGTVVKTQYFGPGTRLLVL.

The chain recombines TRBV11-2 with TRBJ2-1, with 11 bases aligning to TRBD2. The germline V gene has CDR1 SGHAT and CDR2 FQNNGV. This CDR3 has 13 residues. With 0 bases clipped from V and 12 bases from J, the junction kept 1 base outside the gene matches. This CDR3 reads CASSLDTSGGQFF. The CDR3 DNA reads TGTGCCAGCAGCTTAGATACTAGCGGGGGGCAGTTCTTC.

Concerning this clonotype itself: One end of the junction fails to match germline, which may point to a read error. The chain joins TRBV6-1 to TRBJ1-2; D is ambiguous. This CDR3 region has 14 residues. CDR1 MNHNS and CDR2 SASEGT come from the germline V gene. In DNA, the CDR3 is TGTGCCAGCAGTGACCTCTGGGCTGGCTATGGCTACATCTTC. Amino acids: CASSDLWAGYGYIF.

This clonotype was picked up a small number of times. A much larger clone is a single base away; this may be a read error. A read error is likely, as this CDR3 ends without the conserved phenylalanine or tryptophan. The chain has TRBV5-1 and TRBJ2-5, with D possibly being TRBD1 (6 bases). Germline V gene sequence: CDR1 SGHRS, CDR2 YFSETQ. The CDR3 loop spans 15 amino acids. V lost 0 bases, J lost 0 bases, and 9 bases lay in between. CDR3 protein: CASSLGGGDQETQYS. The CDR3 DNA follows: TGCGCCAGCAGCTTGGGTGGGGGCGACCAAGAGACCCAGTACTCC.